What follows is one T cell receptor (beta chain) and its context. Only in-frame clones appear in the TCRdb table, and some are missing; sequencing was by immunoSEQ multiplex PCR. The sample includes about 150,000 clones, roughly nine tenths seen only once; the top ten take over 15%. This record belongs to a study of T cell responses to AZD1222 COVID-19 vaccine. This CDR3 contains 11 residues. Germline-derived CDR1 and CDR2 are DFQATT and SNEGSKA (reference sequence). The sequences come from peripheral blood, collected on day 0 of AZD1222 vaccination. The source is an adult in good health. The rearrangement joins TRBV20-1 to TRBJ2-5, with TRBD2 matching 7 bases. The CDR3 region has the DNA TGCAGGAAAGGGAGGGGCGAGACCCAGTACTTC. Translated: CRKGRGETQYF.